Listed below are T cell receptor beta chains from one sample, sequenced in a study of spatial heterogeneity in lung cancer. Each CDR3 protein is one row after TCRdb ran MiXCR on the 5' RACE reads. The sample carries some 50,000 distinct CDR3 sequences, roughly 7.2% recorded once. Material: PBMCs, obtained at surgery. The receptors shown here come from a female donor with early-stage non-small cell lung cancer. CDR3s include the opening cysteine and the closing phenylalanine or tryptophan. Fields, in order: CDR3 length, D gene, V gene, clone size, J gene, CDR3 protein, CDR3 DNA. D genes are given only for firm matches. Part of the rows lack a size; the others show once, few, many or a class for expanded clones.

cdr3_length: 16
d_call: TRBD1
v_call: TRBV18
clone_size: NA
j_call: TRBJ1-1
cdr3_aa: CASSPLPDRGRTEAFF
cdr3_nt: TGTGCCAGCTCACCCCTTCCGGACAGGGGACGCACTGAAGCTTTCTTT

cdr3_length: 17
d_call: TRBD1
v_call: TRBV7-9
clone_size: many
j_call: TRBJ2-3
cdr3_aa: CASSSRGTGWFGDTQYF
cdr3_nt: TGTGCCAGCAGCTCCCGAGGGACAGGGTGGTTCGGGGATACGCAGTATTTT

cdr3_length: 15
d_call: NA
v_call: TRBV15
clone_size: NA
j_call: TRBJ2-3
cdr3_aa: CATSREGRSTDTQYF
cdr3_nt: TGTGCCACCAGCAGAGAAGGAAGGAGCACAGATACGCAGTATTTT

cdr3_length: 13
d_call: NA
v_call: TRBV7-9
clone_size: many
j_call: TRBJ1-1
cdr3_aa: CASLGQTNTEAFF
cdr3_nt: TGTGCCAGCCTAGGACAGACGAACACTGAAGCTTTCTTT

cdr3_length: 15
d_call: TRBD1
v_call: TRBV20-1
clone_size: many
j_call: TRBJ1-2
cdr3_aa: CSARDQTGGGIGYTF
cdr3_nt: TGCAGTGCTAGAGATCAGACAGGGGGCGGTATTGGCTACACCTTC

cdr3_length: 13
d_call: NA
v_call: TRBV5-1
clone_size: few
j_call: TRBJ1-2
cdr3_aa: CASRSDRSYGYTF
cdr3_nt: TGCGCCAGCAGATCCGACCGCTCCTATGGCTACACCTTC

cdr3_length: 18
d_call: TRBD2
v_call: TRBV7-2
clone_size: few
j_call: TRBJ2-2
cdr3_aa: CASSLQTGLAGNTGELFF
cdr3_nt: TGTGCCAGCAGCCTCCAAACTGGACTAGCGGGGAACACCGGGGAGCTGTTTTTT

cdr3_length: 13
d_call: TRBD1
v_call: TRBV20-1
clone_size: few
j_call: TRBJ2-7
cdr3_aa: CSANRGGSYEQYF
cdr3_nt: TGCAGTGCTAACAGGGGCGGATCCTACGAGCAGTACTTC

cdr3_length: 17
d_call: NA
v_call: TRBV2
clone_size: many
j_call: TRBJ2-3
cdr3_aa: CASSASTSRRGTDTQYF
cdr3_nt: TGTGCCAGCAGCGCGTCCACTTCCCGCAGGGGCACAGATACGCAGTATTTT

cdr3_length: 15
d_call: NA
v_call: TRBV28
clone_size: many
j_call: TRBJ2-7
cdr3_aa: CASSDGHLGSYEQYF
cdr3_nt: TGTGCCAGCAGCGATGGACACCTTGGCTCCTACGAGCAGTACTTC

cdr3_length: 15
d_call: NA
v_call: TRBV4-2
clone_size: NA
j_call: TRBJ1-2
cdr3_aa: CASSQLPETNYGDTF
cdr3_nt: TGTGCCAGCAGCCAACTCCCAGAGACCAACTATGGCGACACCTTC

cdr3_length: 13
d_call: NA
v_call: TRBV29-1
clone_size: many
j_call: TRBJ2-1
cdr3_aa: CSDYLSSYNEQFF
cdr3_nt: TGCAGCGACTACCTAAGCTCCTACAATGAGCAGTTCTTC

cdr3_length: 14
d_call: NA
v_call: TRBV19
clone_size: many
j_call: TRBJ1-5
cdr3_aa: CASSIHGGNQPQHF
cdr3_nt: TGTGCCAGTAGTATTCATGGGGGAAATCAGCCCCAGCATTTT

cdr3_length: 14
d_call: TRBD2
v_call: TRBV29-1
clone_size: few
j_call: TRBJ2-7
cdr3_aa: CSVEEGSGAYEQYF
cdr3_nt: TGCAGCGTTGAAGAGGGGAGCGGGGCCTACGAGCAGTACTTC

cdr3_length: 14
d_call: TRBD1
v_call: TRBV7-9
clone_size: NA
j_call: TRBJ2-7
cdr3_aa: CASSSRTGFNEQYF
cdr3_nt: TGTGCCAGCAGCTCCAGGACAGGGTTCAACGAGCAGTACTTC

cdr3_length: 15
d_call: NA
v_call: TRBV7-2
clone_size: NA
j_call: TRBJ1-5
cdr3_aa: CASSPTSRGGQPQHF
cdr3_nt: TGTGCCAGCAGCCCCACCTCCAGGGGAGGTCAGCCCCAGCATTTT

cdr3_length: 17
d_call: TRBD2
v_call: TRBV4-3
clone_size: many
j_call: TRBJ2-3
cdr3_aa: CASSQDWDSGSADTQYF
cdr3_nt: TGCGCCAGCAGCCAAGATTGGGATAGCGGGTCAGCAGATACGCAGTATTTT

cdr3_length: 13
d_call: NA
v_call: TRBV7-2
clone_size: few
j_call: TRBJ2-3
cdr3_aa: CASSFDGTDTQYF
cdr3_nt: TGTGCCAGCAGCTTCGACGGGACAGATACGCAGTATTTT

cdr3_length: 13
d_call: NA
v_call: TRBV29-1
clone_size: few
j_call: TRBJ2-3
cdr3_aa: CSVVGQVADTQYF
cdr3_nt: TGCAGCGTTGTGGGGCAGGTAGCAGATACGCAGTATTTT

cdr3_length: 14
d_call: NA
v_call: TRBV15
clone_size: NA
j_call: TRBJ2-7
cdr3_aa: CATSSRPIFYEQYF
cdr3_nt: TGTGCCACCAGCAGTCGCCCCATTTTCTACGAGCAGTACTTC

cdr3_length: 14
d_call: TRBD1
v_call: TRBV2
clone_size: NA
j_call: TRBJ1-3
cdr3_aa: CASSPGGSGNTIYF
cdr3_nt: TGTGCCAGCAGTCCAGGGGGCTCTGGAAACACCATATATTTT

cdr3_length: 22
d_call: TRBD2
v_call: TRBV4-2
clone_size: many
j_call: TRBJ2-3
cdr3_aa: CASSPGGVSPLRIRLTTDTQYF
cdr3_nt: TGTGCCAGCAGCCCCGGGGGGGTTTCCCCGTTACGCATTCGACTGACCACAGATACGCAGTATTTT

cdr3_length: 18
d_call: TRBD2
v_call: TRBV7-6
clone_size: many
j_call: TRBJ2-1
cdr3_aa: CASSLRPLAGEGYNEQFF
cdr3_nt: TGTGCCAGCAGCTTAAGGCCCCTAGCGGGGGAAGGGTACAATGAGCAGTTCTTC

cdr3_length: 14
d_call: TRBD1
v_call: TRBV6-5
clone_size: few
j_call: TRBJ1-2
cdr3_aa: CASSYFEGARGYTF
cdr3_nt: TGTGCCAGCAGTTATTTTGAGGGGGCGCGTGGCTACACCTTC

cdr3_length: 14
d_call: NA
v_call: TRBV20-1
clone_size: many
j_call: TRBJ1-5
cdr3_aa: CSATNPISNQPQHF
cdr3_nt: TGCAGTGCTACAAACCCTATTAGCAATCAGCCCCAGCATTTT

cdr3_length: 13
d_call: NA
v_call: TRBV28
clone_size: few
j_call: TRBJ1-2
cdr3_aa: CASSLRRLYGYTF
cdr3_nt: TGTGCCAGCAGTTTACGACGGCTATATGGCTACACCTTC

cdr3_length: 19
d_call: NA
v_call: TRBV4-3
clone_size: NA
j_call: TRBJ2-2
cdr3_aa: CASSRLSAPQGGNTGELFF
cdr3_nt: TGCGCCAGCAGCCGCCTATCCGCGCCCCAGGGGGGGAACACCGGGGAGCTGTTTTTT

cdr3_length: 18
d_call: NA
v_call: TRBV4-1
clone_size: many
j_call: TRBJ1-4
cdr3_aa: CASSPDWGGIPTNEKLFF
cdr3_nt: TGCGCCAGCAGCCCGGATTGGGGGGGGATACCAACTAATGAAAAACTGTTTTTT

cdr3_length: 15
d_call: TRBD1
v_call: TRBV4-3
clone_size: NA
j_call: TRBJ2-5
cdr3_aa: CASSLGSTGGETQYF
cdr3_nt: TGCGCCAGCAGCCTGGGTAGTACAGGGGGGGAGACCCAGTACTTC

cdr3_length: 14
d_call: TRBD1
v_call: TRBV19
clone_size: NA
j_call: TRBJ2-7
cdr3_aa: CAWDRVGTTDEQYF
cdr3_nt: TGTGCCTGGGACAGGGTAGGAACTACAGATGAGCAGTACTTC

cdr3_length: 15
d_call: TRBD2
v_call: TRBV5-1
clone_size: NA
j_call: TRBJ2-5
cdr3_aa: CASSLLGSGGETQYF
cdr3_nt: TGCGCCAGCAGCTTGCTGGGTAGCGGGGGAGAGACCCAGTACTTC

cdr3_length: 15
d_call: NA
v_call: TRBV7-2
clone_size: many
j_call: TRBJ2-2
cdr3_aa: CASSLGLGYTGELFF
cdr3_nt: TGTGCCAGCAGCTTAGGGCTAGGCTACACCGGGGAGCTGTTTTTT

cdr3_length: 15
d_call: NA
v_call: TRBV12-3/TRBV12-4
clone_size: few
j_call: TRBJ1-5
cdr3_aa: CASRSPGGLGQPQHF
cdr3_nt: TGTGCCAGCAGATCTCCGGGAGGGCTGGGTCAGCCCCAGCATTTT

cdr3_length: 16
d_call: TRBD1
v_call: TRBV27
clone_size: NA
j_call: TRBJ1-1
cdr3_aa: CASSRFPGQVNTEAFF
cdr3_nt: TGTGCCAGCAGTCGCTTTCCGGGACAGGTGAACACTGAAGCTTTCTTT

cdr3_length: 15
d_call: NA
v_call: TRBV5-1
clone_size: few
j_call: TRBJ2-7
cdr3_aa: CASSIEGGGSYEQYF
cdr3_nt: TGCGCCAGCAGCATTGAGGGGGGTGGCTCCTACGAGCAGTACTTC

cdr3_length: 16
d_call: NA
v_call: TRBV5-1
clone_size: NA
j_call: TRBJ2-2
cdr3_aa: CASSLLARENTGELFF
cdr3_nt: TGCGCCAGCAGCCTTTTGGCTCGGGAGAACACCGGGGAGCTGTTTTTT

cdr3_length: 16
d_call: NA
v_call: TRBV4-2
clone_size: NA
j_call: TRBJ1-5
cdr3_aa: CASSQEGGYSNQPQHF
cdr3_nt: TGTGCCAGCAGCCAAGAAGGGGGGTATAGCAATCAGCCCCAGCATTTT

cdr3_length: 12
d_call: NA
v_call: TRBV20-1
clone_size: many
j_call: TRBJ1-3
cdr3_aa: CSATGPGNTIYF
cdr3_nt: TGCAGTGCTACAGGGCCTGGAAACACCATATATTTT

cdr3_length: 13
d_call: TRBD1
v_call: TRBV29-1
clone_size: many
j_call: TRBJ2-4
cdr3_aa: CSARQGGFGIQYF
cdr3_nt: TGCAGCGCGCGACAGGGGGGATTTGGCATTCAGTACTTC

cdr3_length: 14
d_call: NA
v_call: TRBV7-2
clone_size: few
j_call: TRBJ2-3
cdr3_aa: CASSLGRGLDPSSF
cdr3_nt: TGTGCCAGCAGCTTAGGGAGGGGCCTAGACCCCAGTAGTTTT

cdr3_length: 14
d_call: TRBD2
v_call: TRBV7-9
clone_size: many
j_call: TRBJ2-3
cdr3_aa: CASSLAGVNFWQYF
cdr3_nt: TGTGCCAGCAGTTTAGCGGGGGTGAACTTCTGGCAGTATTTT

cdr3_length: 16
d_call: NA
v_call: TRBV5-1
clone_size: few
j_call: TRBJ2-5
cdr3_aa: CASSLRAETRKETQYF
cdr3_nt: TGCGCCAGCAGCTTGAGAGCAGAGACTAGAAAAGAGACCCAGTACTTC

cdr3_length: 15
d_call: NA
v_call: TRBV12-3/TRBV12-4
clone_size: few
j_call: TRBJ1-6
cdr3_aa: CASTDKSSYNSPLHF
cdr3_nt: TGTGCCAGCACGGACAAGAGCTCCTATAATTCACCCCTCCACTTT

cdr3_length: 16
d_call: NA
v_call: TRBV23-1
clone_size: many
j_call: TRBJ2-7
cdr3_aa: CASRPIRVPVTYEQYF
cdr3_nt: TGCGCCAGCAGGCCTATCCGGGTCCCTGTTACCTACGAGCAGTACTTC

cdr3_length: 17
d_call: NA
v_call: TRBV6-6
clone_size: few
j_call: TRBJ1-5
cdr3_aa: CASSTRSGGNSNQPQHF
cdr3_nt: TGTGCCAGCAGCACCCGTAGCGGTGGAAATAGCAATCAGCCCCAGCATTTT

cdr3_length: 16
d_call: TRBD2
v_call: TRBV18
clone_size: many
j_call: TRBJ2-7
cdr3_aa: CASSLVTGLATYEQYF
cdr3_nt: TGTGCCAGCTCTCTTGTGACGGGACTAGCGACCTACGAGCAGTACTTC

cdr3_length: 15
d_call: NA
v_call: TRBV6-5
clone_size: NA
j_call: TRBJ1-5
cdr3_aa: CASSPLGPPNQPQHF
cdr3_nt: TGTGCCAGCAGTCCTTTGGGGCCCCCCAATCAGCCCCAGCATTTT